These 21 T cell receptor beta chains were all obtained from the same sample, sequenced in a study of cytomegalovirus exposure and HLA in healthy donors. PCR used 60 Vbeta primers and 13 Jbeta primers. Libraries were prepared by immunoSEQ multiplex PCR; TCRdb keeps only in-frame clonotypes and omits some of them. This sample carries fewer than 250,000 clones, roughly 81% of them seen once, and the ten largest clones take over 2%. The sample consisted of PBMCs. These receptors were taken from a woman in her twenties or thirties in good health and CMV-seropositive.

The J gene is TRBJ1-6, the V gene TRBV30; no definite D call. V was shortened by 3 bases and J by 7 bases, with 7 bases between the two germline ends. Germline CDR1 is GTSNPN and CDR2 is SVGIG (reference sequence). The CDR3 has 12 amino acids. The CDR3 is CAWSLYNSPLHF. The CDR3 coding sequence is TGTGCCTGGAGCCTATACAATTCACCCCTCCACTTT.

The genes are TRBV11-2 and TRBJ2-5, with TRBD1 matching 9 bases. Germline CDR1 reads SGHAT; CDR2 reads FQNNGV. The length of the CDR3 is 17 residues. Germline trimming cut 7 bases from V and 5 bases from J; bases unmatched to any gene: 17. For the CDR3, the DNA is TGTGCCAGCACCCGGACTGGCACAGGGGGCTTAGGGGAGACCCAGTACTTC. Residues: CASTRTGTGGLGETQYF. Complete variable domain (other parts from reference TRBV11-2 and TRBJ2-5): EAGVAQSPRYKIIEKRQSVAFWCNPISGHATLYWYQQILGQGPKLLIQFQNNGVVDDSQLPKDRFSAERLKGVDSTLKIQPAKLEDSAVYLCASTRTGTGGLGETQYFGPGTRLLVL.

As regards this clone: The junction shows a germline mismatch at one end, possibly a read error. This sequence joins TRBV2 and TRBJ1-3; weak D call: TRBD1 (5 bases). CDR1 is SNHLY and CDR2 is FYNNEI in the germline V gene. This CDR3 is 14 amino acids long. CDR3 sequence: CASSEPGRRKPLAF. The CDR3 coding sequence is TGTGCCAGCAGTGAACCAGGGCGTAGGAAACCCCTCGCTTTT.

This chain links TRBV27 with TRBJ2-5, with 10 bases aligning to TRBD2. Germline lookup yields CDR1 MNHEY and CDR2 SMNVEV (reference sequence). The CDR3 runs to 16 residues. J was trimmed by 1 base and V by 3 bases; bases with no gene match: 5. CDR3 residues: CASSFTRTSGQETQYF. The CDR3 DNA follows: TGTGCCAGCAGTTTCACACGGACTAGCGGCCAAGAGACCCAGTACTTC.

The CDR3 coding sequence is TGTGCCAGCAGACCCCACCGGGACAGGGATTCACCCCTCCACTTT. Its protein is CASRPHRDRDSPLHF. The rearrangement links TRBV27 to TRBJ1-6, with 9 bases lining up with TRBD1. CDR1 is MNHEY, CDR2 SMNVEV, per germline (reference sequence). The CDR3 covers 15 residues. V lost 6 bases to trimming and J lost 8 bases; unmatched junction nucleotides: 8.

This chain uses TRBV6-5 with TRBJ2-2; 8 bases align to TRBD1. CDR1 is MNHEY, CDR2 SVGAGI, per germline. The CDR3 is made up of 15 amino acids. With 7 bases clipped from V and 7 bases from J, the junction kept 11 bases outside the gene matches. The CDR3 region is CASTATGAEGGELFF. The CDR3 DNA reads TGTGCCAGCACCGCGACAGGGGCGGAGGGCGGGGAGCTGTTTTTT.

V is TRBV6-1 and J is TRBJ2-3; D gene ambiguous. The V gene lost 0 bases and the J gene lost 0 bases, with 10 bases spanning the gap. The CDR3 extends over 16 amino acids. In germline, CDR1 is MNHNS, CDR2 SASEGT. CDR3 region: CASSEAGGASTDTQYF. The CDR3 DNA is TGTGCCAGCAGTGAAGCAGGCGGTGCTAGCACAGATACGCAGTATTTT.

The chain links TRBV18 to TRBJ2-7, with 9 positions matching TRBD2. The CDR3 sequence is 15 residues long. V lost 2 bases and J lost 1; bases outside the gene matches: 3. The germline V gene has CDR1 KGHSH and CDR2 LQKENI. CDR3 residues: CASSPGGRVSYEQYF. Here the CDR3 DNA reads TGTGCCAGCTCACCAGGCGGGAGGGTGTCCTACGAGCAGTACTTC.

Here the CDR3 reads CASSPTTDPTLGQYF. The CDR3, as DNA: TGTGCCAGCAGCCCGACGACTGACCCTACACTCGGTCAGTACTTC. The J gene is TRBJ2-7, the V gene TRBV9; D gene ambiguous. The V and J ends lost 4 bases and 10 bases respectively, with 24 bases between them. Germline CDR1 is SGDLS and CDR2 is YYNGEE. The CDR3 contains 15 residues.

This chain joins TRBV2 and TRBJ2-3; 11 nucleotides agree with TRBD2. J lost 6 bases, V lost 0 bases, and 11 bases had no gene match. The CDR3 spans 18 residues. Germline CDR1 is SNHLY and CDR2 is FYNNEI. The CDR3 spells CASSEAVGLAEDMDTQYF. The CDR3 nucleotides are TGTGCCAGCAGTGAAGCTGTGGGACTAGCGGAAGATATGGATACGCAGTATTTT.

This sequence joins TRBV7-2 and TRBJ1-6; D unclear. With 5 bases removed from V and 8 bases from J, the gap between germline ends came to 10 bases. The germline V gene has CDR1 SGHTA and CDR2 FQGNSA. The length of the CDR3 is 13 residues. The CDR3 sequence is CASSPRRDSPLHF. CDR3 DNA: TGTGCCAGCAGCCCGAGGAGGGATTCACCCCTCCACTTT. Together with reference TRBV7-2 and TRBJ1-6, the CDR3 gives the full variable domain: GAGVSQSPSNKVTEKGKDVELRCDPISGHTALYWYRQSLGQGLEFLIYFQGNSAPDKSGLPSDRFSAERTGGSVSTLTIQRTQQEDSAVYLCASSPRRDSPLHFGNGTRLTVT.

The rearrangement joins TRBV2 to TRBJ1-2, with unresolved D. The CDR3 spans 14 residues. The germline V and J ends were trimmed by 0 bases and 7 bases, with 12 bases remaining between them. CDR1 is SNHLY, CDR2 FYNNEI, per germline. The CDR3 reads CASSEAEAETGYTF. In nucleotides, the CDR3 is TGTGCCAGCAGTGAAGCCGAGGCAGAAACTGGCTACACCTTC.

In its sample, this clone was seen once. The chain recombines TRBV5-1 with TRBJ1-2; 10 bases agree with TRBD1. The V and J ends lost 3 bases and 5 bases, in that order; junction bases with no gene match: 7. CDR1 and CDR2 from the germline V gene are SGHRS and YFSETQ. There are 15 residues in the CDR3. CDR3 region: CASSSKGTGVYGYTF. The CDR3 bases are TGCGCCAGCAGCTCGAAGGGGACAGGGGTTTATGGCTACACCTTC.

The chain couples TRBV5-1 to TRBJ1-1; a possible D gene is TRBD1 (5 bases). Trimming pared 2 bases from V and 5 bases from J, leaving 10 bases between. The CDR3 spans 13 residues. Germline V gene data show CDR1 as SGHRS and CDR2 as YFSETQ. The CDR3 sequence: CASSFQGGTEAFF. The CDR3 DNA follows: TGCGCCAGCAGCTTTCAGGGAGGGACTGAAGCTTTCTTT.

The chain links TRBV5-4 to TRBJ1-2; TRBD1 matches 7 bases. The CDR3 spans 17 residues. Germline lookup yields CDR1 SGHNT and CDR2 YYREEE (reference sequence). The V gene end was trimmed by 0 bases and the J gene end by 6 bases; junction bases not matched to a gene: 14. CDR3 region: CASSLGGTGAPAHGYTF. In nucleotides, the CDR3 is TGTGCCAGCAGCTTGGGCGGAACAGGGGCCCCCGCACATGGCTACACCTTC.

The V and J genes are TRBV7-8 and TRBJ1-5, with 8 bases that match TRBD1. The trim removed 0 bases at V and 5 bases at J, leaving 9 bases unmatched. Germline V CDR1 and CDR2: SGHVS, FQNEAQ. The CDR3 covers 17 residues. Here the CDR3 DNA reads TGTGCCAGCAGCTTAGCCTTACCCGACAGGGGCGATCAGCCCCAGCATTTT. Protein: CASSLALPDRGDQPQHF.

The V call is TRBV2, the J call TRBJ1-1, with 7 nucleotides matching TRBD1. The trim removed 5 bases at V and 8 bases at J, leaving 2 bases unmatched. CDR1 and CDR2 from the germline V gene are SNHLY and FYNNEI. CDR3 size: 11 residues. In DNA, the CDR3 is TGTGCCAGCAGTTGGACAGGAGAAGCTTTCTTT. This codes for CASSWTGEAFF.

The J gene is TRBJ2-7, the V gene TRBV30; 11 bases line up with TRBD2. Germline V gene data show CDR1 as GTSNPN and CDR2 as SVGIG (reference sequence). V dropped 2 bases and J dropped 12; count of bases not matched to a gene: 3. The CDR3 length is 11 residues. CDR3: CAWSWTSGLYF. The CDR3 DNA reads as TGTGCCTGGAGTTGGACTAGCGGGCTGTACTTC.

Turning to this clone: Other DNA sequences within the sample encode an identical CDR3. The chain combines TRBV19 with TRBJ2-7; the D gene is possibly TRBD2 (6 bases). Germline-derived CDR1 and CDR2 are LNHDA and SQIVND (reference sequence). V was pared by 3 bases and J by 3 bases, with 9 bases between. The CDR3 runs to 13 residues. CDR3: CASSIPGSYEQYF. Written as DNA, the CDR3 is TGTGCCAGTAGTATCCCCGGGAGCTACGAGCAGTACTTC.

The chain combines TRBV7-9 with TRBJ2-7, with TRBD2 matching over 9 bases. The germline CDR1 and CDR2 sequences are SEHNR and FQNEAQ (reference sequence). This CDR3 is built from 15 residues. With 1 base clipped from V and 6 bases from J, the junction kept 7 bases outside the gene matches. DNA for the CDR3: TGTGCCAGCAGCTTAGGAGGTATAGCGGGAGCCGAGCAGTACTTC. The encoded protein is CASSLGGIAGAEQYF.

The chain joins TRBV21-1 to TRBJ1-5; TRBD1, as called in the table, went unchecked against the DNA. TRBV21-1 is tagged as a pseudogene. The CDR3 totals 17 residues. As DNA, the CDR3 is TGTGCCAGCAGCAAAAGGACCTCCCCGGGACAGCATCAGCCCCAGCATTTT. As protein: CASSKRTSPGQHQPQHF.